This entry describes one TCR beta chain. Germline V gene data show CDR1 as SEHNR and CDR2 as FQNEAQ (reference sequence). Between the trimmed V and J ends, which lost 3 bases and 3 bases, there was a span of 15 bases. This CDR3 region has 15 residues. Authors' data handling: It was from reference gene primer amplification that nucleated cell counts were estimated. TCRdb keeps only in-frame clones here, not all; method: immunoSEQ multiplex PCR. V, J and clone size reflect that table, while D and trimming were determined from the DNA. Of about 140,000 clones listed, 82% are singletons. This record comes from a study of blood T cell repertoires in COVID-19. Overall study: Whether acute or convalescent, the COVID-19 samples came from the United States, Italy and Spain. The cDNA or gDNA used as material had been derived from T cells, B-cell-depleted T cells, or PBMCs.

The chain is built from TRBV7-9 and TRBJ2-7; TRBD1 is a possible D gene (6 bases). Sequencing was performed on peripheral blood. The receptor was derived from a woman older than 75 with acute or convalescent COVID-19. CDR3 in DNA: TGTGCCAGCAGCTTCGTGGCGCAGGGGTACTACGAGCAGTACTTC. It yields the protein CASSFVAQGYYEQYF.